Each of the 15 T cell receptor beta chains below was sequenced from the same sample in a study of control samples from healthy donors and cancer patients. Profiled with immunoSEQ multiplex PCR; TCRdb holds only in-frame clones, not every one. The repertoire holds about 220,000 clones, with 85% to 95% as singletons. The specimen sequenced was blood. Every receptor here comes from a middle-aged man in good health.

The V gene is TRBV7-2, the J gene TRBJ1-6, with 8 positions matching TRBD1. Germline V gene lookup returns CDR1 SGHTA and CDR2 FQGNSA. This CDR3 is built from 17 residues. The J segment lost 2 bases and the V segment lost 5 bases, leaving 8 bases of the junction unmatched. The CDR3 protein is CASSHDRGRAYNSPLHF. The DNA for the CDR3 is TGTGCCAGCAGCCATGACAGGGGTAGGGCCTATAATTCACCCCTCCACTTT. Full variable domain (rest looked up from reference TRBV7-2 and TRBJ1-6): GAGVSQSPSNKVTEKGKDVELRCDPISGHTALYWYRQSLGQGLEFLIYFQGNSAPDKSGLPSDRFSAERTGGSVSTLTIQRTQQEDSAVYLCASSHDRGRAYNSPLHFGNGTRLTVT.

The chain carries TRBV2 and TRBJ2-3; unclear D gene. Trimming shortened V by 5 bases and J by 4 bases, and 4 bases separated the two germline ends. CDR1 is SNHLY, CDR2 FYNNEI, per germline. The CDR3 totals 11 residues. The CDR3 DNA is TGTGCCAGCAGTCAGGCAGATACGCAGTATTTT. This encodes CASSQADTQYF.

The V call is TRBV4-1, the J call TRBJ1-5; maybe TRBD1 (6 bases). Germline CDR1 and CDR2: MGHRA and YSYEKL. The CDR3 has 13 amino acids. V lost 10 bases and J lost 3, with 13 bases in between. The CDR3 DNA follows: TGCGCCAACGGGGACAACAACAATCAGCCCCAGCATTTT. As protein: CANGDNNNQPQHF.

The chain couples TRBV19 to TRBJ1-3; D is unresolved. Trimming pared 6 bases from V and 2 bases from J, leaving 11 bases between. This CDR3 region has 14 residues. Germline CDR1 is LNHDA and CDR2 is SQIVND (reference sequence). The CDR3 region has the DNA TGTGCCAGTAGCTACCGGGCGGCTGGAAACACCATATATTTT. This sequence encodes CASSYRAAGNTIYF. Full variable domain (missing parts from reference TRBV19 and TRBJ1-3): DGGITQSPKYLFRKEGQNVTLSCEQNLNHDAMYWYRQDPGQGLRLIYYSQIVNDFQKGDIAEGYSVSREKKESFPLTVTSAQKNPTAFYLCASSYRAAGNTIYFGEGSWLTVV.

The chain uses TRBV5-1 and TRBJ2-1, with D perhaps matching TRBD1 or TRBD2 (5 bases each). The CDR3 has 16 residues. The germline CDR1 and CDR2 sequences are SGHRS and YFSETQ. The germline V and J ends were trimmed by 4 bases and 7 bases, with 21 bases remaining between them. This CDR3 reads CASSLIPGTDLNEQFF. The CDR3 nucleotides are TGCGCCAGCAGCCTCATCCCCGGGACGGACTTAAATGAGCAGTTCTTC.

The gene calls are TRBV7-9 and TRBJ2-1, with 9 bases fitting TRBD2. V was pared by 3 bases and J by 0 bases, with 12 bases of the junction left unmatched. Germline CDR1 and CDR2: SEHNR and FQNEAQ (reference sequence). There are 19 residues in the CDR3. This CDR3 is CASSFESSGGFSSYNEQFF. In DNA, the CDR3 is TGTGCCAGCAGCTTCGAGAGTAGCGGGGGCTTCAGCTCCTACAATGAGCAGTTCTTC.

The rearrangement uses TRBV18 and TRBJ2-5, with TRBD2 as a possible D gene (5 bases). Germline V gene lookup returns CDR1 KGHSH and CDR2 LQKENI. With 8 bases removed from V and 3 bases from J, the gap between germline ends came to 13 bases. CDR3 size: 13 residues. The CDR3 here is CASGLRREETQYF. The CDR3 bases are TGTGCCAGCGGATTACGGCGGGAAGAGACCCAGTACTTC.

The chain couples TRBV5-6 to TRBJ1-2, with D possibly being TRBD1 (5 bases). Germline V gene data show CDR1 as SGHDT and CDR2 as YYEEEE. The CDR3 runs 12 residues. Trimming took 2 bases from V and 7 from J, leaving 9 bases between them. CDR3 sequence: CASSFQGVGYTF. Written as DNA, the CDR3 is TGTGCCAGCAGCTTCCAGGGAGTTGGCTACACCTTC.

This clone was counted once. This CDR3 reads CASSEANRANGYTF. The DNA of the CDR3 is TGTGCCAGCAGTGAAGCAAACAGGGCGAATGGCTACACCTTC. This chain joins TRBV6-1 and TRBJ1-2; tentative D call: TRBD1 (6 bases). V was pared by 0 bases and J by 6 bases, with 11 bases between. CDR1 and CDR2 from the germline V gene are MNHNS and SASEGT. The CDR3 is 14 residues long.

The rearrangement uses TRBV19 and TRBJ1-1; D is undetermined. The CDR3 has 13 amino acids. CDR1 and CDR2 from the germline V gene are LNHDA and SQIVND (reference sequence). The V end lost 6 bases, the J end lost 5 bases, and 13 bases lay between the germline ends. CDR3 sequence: CASRPKTRTEAFF. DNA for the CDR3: TGTGCCAGTAGGCCAAAAACTCGGACTGAAGCTTTCTTT.

The CDR3 region is CASSRRGGLSGEQFF. CDR3 bases: TGTGCCAGCTCAAGACGGGGGGGTCTTTCGGGTGAGCAGTTCTTC. The genes are TRBV28 and TRBJ2-1; 8 nucleotides line up with TRBD2. Trimming removed 8 bases from V and 9 bases from J; junction bases left unmatched: 15. The germline V gene encodes CDR1 MDHEN and CDR2 SYDVKM. The length of the CDR3 is 15 residues.

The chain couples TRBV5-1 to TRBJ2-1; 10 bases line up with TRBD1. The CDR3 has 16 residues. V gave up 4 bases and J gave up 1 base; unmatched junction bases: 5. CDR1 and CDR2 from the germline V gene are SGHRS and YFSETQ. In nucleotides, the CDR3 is TGCGCCAGCAGCCACCGGGACAGGGGATCCTACAATGAGCAGTTCTTC. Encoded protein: CASSHRDRGSYNEQFF. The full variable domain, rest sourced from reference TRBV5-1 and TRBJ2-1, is KAGVTQTPRYLIKTRGQQVTLSCSPISGHRSVSWYQQTPGQGLQFLFEYFSETQRNKGNFPGRFSGRQFSNSRSEMNVSTLELGDSALYLCASSHRDRGSYNEQFFGPGTRLTVL.

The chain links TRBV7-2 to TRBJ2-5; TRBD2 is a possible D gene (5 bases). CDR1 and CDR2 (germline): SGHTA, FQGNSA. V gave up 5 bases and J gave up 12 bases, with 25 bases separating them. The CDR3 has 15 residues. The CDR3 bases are TGTGCCAGCAGCACGCTAATAGCGAGTGGAAGAGTAGAGTACTTC. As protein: CASSTLIASGRVEYF.

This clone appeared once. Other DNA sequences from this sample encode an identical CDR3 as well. The DNA for the CDR3 is TGCGCCAGCAGCTTGCAGCCGAACACTGAAGCTTTCTTT. Translated, it gives CASSLQPNTEAFF. V gene TRBV5-1 combines with J gene TRBJ1-1; D not resolved. The CDR3 consists of 13 residues. V lost 1 base and J 1 base, leaving 5 bases between the germline ends. Germline CDR1 reads SGHRS; CDR2 reads YFSETQ.

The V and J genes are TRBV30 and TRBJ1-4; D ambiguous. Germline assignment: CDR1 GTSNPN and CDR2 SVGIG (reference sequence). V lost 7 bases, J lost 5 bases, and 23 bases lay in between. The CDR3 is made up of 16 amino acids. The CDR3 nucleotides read TGTGCCTATAGTGACGGATCCATACCCTTAAATGAAAAACTGTTTTTT. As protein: CAYSDGSIPLNEKLFF.